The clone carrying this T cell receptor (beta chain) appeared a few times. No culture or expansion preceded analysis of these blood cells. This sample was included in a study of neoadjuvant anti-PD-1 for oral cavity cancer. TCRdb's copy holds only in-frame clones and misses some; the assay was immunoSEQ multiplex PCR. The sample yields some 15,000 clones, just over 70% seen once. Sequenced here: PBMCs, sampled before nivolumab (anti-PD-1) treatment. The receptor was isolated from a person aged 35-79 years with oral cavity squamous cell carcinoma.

In nucleotides, the CDR3 is TGCAGCGCAGGACAGTGGAGGACTGAAGCTTTCTTT. It encodes CSAGQWRTEAFF. This chain joins TRBV29-1 and TRBJ1-1; TRBD1 is a possible D gene (6 bases). Germline CDR1 is SQVTM and CDR2 is ANQGSEA. Trimming took 7 bases from V and 5 from J, leaving 14 bases between them. The CDR3 spans 12 residues.